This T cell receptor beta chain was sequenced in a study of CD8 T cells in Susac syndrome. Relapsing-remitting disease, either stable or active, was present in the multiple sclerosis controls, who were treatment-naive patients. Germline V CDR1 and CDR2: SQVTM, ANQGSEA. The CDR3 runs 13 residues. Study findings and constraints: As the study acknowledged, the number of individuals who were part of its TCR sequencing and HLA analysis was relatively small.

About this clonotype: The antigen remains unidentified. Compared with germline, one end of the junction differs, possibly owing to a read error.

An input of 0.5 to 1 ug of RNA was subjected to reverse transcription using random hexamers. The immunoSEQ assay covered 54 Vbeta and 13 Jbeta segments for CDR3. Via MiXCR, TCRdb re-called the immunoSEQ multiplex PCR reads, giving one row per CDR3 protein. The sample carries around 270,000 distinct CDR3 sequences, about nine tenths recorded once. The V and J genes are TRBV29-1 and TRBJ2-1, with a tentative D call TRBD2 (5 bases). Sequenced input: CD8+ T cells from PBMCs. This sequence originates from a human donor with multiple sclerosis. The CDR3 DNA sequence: TGCAGCGTTGAGTCGGGCATCGGGAATGGGCAGTTCTTC. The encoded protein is CSVESGIGNGQFF.